The 29 T cell receptor beta chains below were found in one sample sequenced in a study of Ad26.COV2.S vaccination and SARS-CoV-2 variants. Clones were sequenced by immunoSEQ multiplex PCR, and TCRdb holds only the in-frame ones, with some missing. The sample holds tens of thousands of clones, 83% seen once. The source was peripheral blood, collected after recovery from COVID-19. The source of these receptors is a human donor who had recovered from COVID-19.

The rearrangement links TRBV19 to TRBJ1-2; 8 nucleotides match TRBD1. The CDR3 has 16 residues. Germline CDR1 reads LNHDA; CDR2 reads SQIVND (reference sequence). Losses at the gene ends were 3 bases for V and 7 bases for J; bases not matched to a gene: 13. The CDR3 DNA follows: TGTGCCAGTAGTATGCTGGGACAGGCTTATACTGGTGGCTACACCTTC. The encoded protein is CASSMLGQAYTGGYTF.

V and J are TRBV2 and TRBJ2-3; no clear D gene. This CDR3 region has 14 residues. Trimming cost V 4 bases and J 1 base, with 9 bases left between them. The germline gives CDR1 SNHLY, CDR2 FYNNEI. This CDR3 is CASSGVSGTDTQYF. In DNA, the CDR3 is TGTGCCAGCAGTGGTGTTAGTGGCACAGATACGCAGTATTTT.

CDR3 amino acids: CASSLGTSGILRGETQYF. DNA of the CDR3: TGTGCCAGCTCCCTGGGGACTAGCGGGATACTAAGGGGAGAGACCCAGTACTTC. This chain links TRBV11-2 with TRBJ2-5; 13 nucleotides line up with TRBD2. This CDR3 has 18 amino acids. Germline loops: CDR1 SGHAT, CDR2 FQNNGV. V dropped 8 bases and J dropped 4; count of bases not matched to a gene: 16.

The gene calls are TRBV7-9 and TRBJ2-7, with D possibly being TRBD2 (6 bases). The CDR3 contains 13 residues. CDR1 is SEHNR and CDR2 is FQNEAQ in the germline V gene (reference sequence). The V end lost 5 bases, the J end lost 7 bases, and 15 bases lay between the germline ends. The CDR3 region has the DNA TGTGCCAGCAGCGAGGACGGTGGGGGGGAGCAGTACTTC. Translating gives CASSEDGGGEQYF.

By sample fraction, this clone is medium-sized (0.01 to 0.1%). J is TRBJ2-2 and V is TRBV12-5; 13 bases are a match to TRBD2. CDR3 length: 17 amino acids. The V gene end was trimmed by 10 bases and the J gene end by 7 bases; junction bases not matched to a gene: 15. Germline lookup yields CDR1 LGHNT and CDR2 FRNRAP. The CDR3: CAIASRTSGSRVGELFF. CDR3 bases: TGTGCTATTGCCTCCAGGACTAGCGGGAGCCGGGTCGGGGAGCTGTTTTTT.

The CDR3 DNA reads as TGTGCCAGCGGGAGGGGTCGGCTTATTGACTATGGCTACACCTTC. This translates into CASGRGRLIDYGYTF. The rearrangement uses TRBV6-5 and TRBJ1-2; possible D gene TRBD1, 5 bases. V shed 8 bases and J shed 3 bases, with 19 bases lying between them. The CDR3 has 15 amino acids. Germline V gene sequence: CDR1 MNHEY, CDR2 SVGAGI.

This chain joins TRBV2 and TRBJ2-4; D gene ambiguous. Germline V gives CDR1 SNHLY, CDR2 FYNNEI. The CDR3 has 15 amino acids. V lost 2 bases to trimming and J lost 0 bases, with 8 bases between them. The CDR3 protein is CASSEPVGAKNIQYF. The DNA for the CDR3 is TGTGCCAGCAGTGAACCGGTTGGAGCCAAAAACATTCAGTACTTC.

V is TRBV10-1 and J is TRBJ1-5; D ambiguous. Germline CDR1 and CDR2: WNHNN and SYGVQD (reference sequence). The CDR3 is made up of 13 amino acids. V shed 3 bases and J shed 0 bases, with 3 bases lying between them. As DNA, the CDR3 is TGCGCCAGCAGTGACGATAGCAATCAGCCCCAGCATTTT. As protein: CASSDDSNQPQHF.

The chain has TRBV9 and TRBJ1-1, with a tentative D call TRBD1 (5 bases). The V end lost 0 bases, the J end lost 3 bases, and 12 bases lay between the germline ends. This CDR3 has 15 residues. Germline assignment: CDR1 SGDLS and CDR2 YYNGEE. CDR3 in amino acids: CASSVGSQGHTEAFF. CDR3 nucleotides: TGTGCCAGCAGCGTAGGCTCGCAGGGCCACACTGAAGCTTTCTTT.

In its sample, this clone was seen once. The genes are TRBV6-4 and TRBJ2-3; the match to TRBD2 covers 11 bases. The V and J ends lost 5 bases and 5 bases, in that order; junction bases with no gene match: 0. CDR1 and CDR2 from the germline V gene are MRHNA and SNTAGT. The CDR3 has 13 residues. The CDR3 nucleotides read TGTGCCAGCAGTCTAGCGGGAGGAGATACGCAGTATTTT. Protein product: CASSLAGGDTQYF.

This sequence joins TRBV28 and TRBJ1-2; the D gene is possibly TRBD1 (6 bases). Germline V lookup: CDR1 MDHEN, CDR2 SYDVKM. Between the trimmed V and J ends, which lost 2 bases and 8 bases, there was a span of 18 bases. This CDR3 contains 15 residues. DNA of the CDR3: TGTGCCAGCAGTTTACTAAGGGGGGGGTACGGCGGCTACACCTTC. Its translation is CASSLLRGGYGGYTF.

This clone occurred once. The chain carries TRBV19 and TRBJ2-2; the D gene could be TRBD1 or TRBD2 (5 bases each). Germline V gives CDR1 LNHDA, CDR2 SQIVND (reference sequence). The germline V and J ends were trimmed by 1 base and 6 bases, with 6 bases remaining between them. This CDR3 has 13 amino acids. The CDR3 protein is CASSIAGPGELFF. In DNA form, the CDR3 reads TGTGCCAGTAGTATAGCGGGACCCGGGGAGCTGTTTTTT.

The sample holds one count of this clone. V and J are TRBV18 and TRBJ2-7; weak D call: TRBD2 (5 bases). There are 13 residues in the CDR3. CDR1 is KGHSH and CDR2 is LQKENI in the germline V gene. V lost 5 bases and J lost 3, with 11 bases in between. Here the CDR3 DNA reads TGTGCCAGCTCAAATAGCGAATACTACGAGCAGTACTTC. It is translated as CASSNSEYYEQYF.

The J gene is TRBJ2-2, the V gene TRBV19; TRBD1 aligns across 9 bases. CDR3 length: 14 residues. Germline CDR1 LNHDA, CDR2 SQIVND (reference sequence). The V gene end was trimmed by 9 bases and the J gene end by 4 bases; junction bases not matched to a gene: 6. The CDR3, as DNA: TGTGCCAGCCGGGACAGGGCCTTCACCGGGGAGCTGTTTTTT. It yields the protein CASRDRAFTGELFF.

V gene TRBV7-9 combines with J gene TRBJ2-2, with 10 positions matching TRBD2. Germline lookup yields CDR1 SEHNR and CDR2 FQNEAQ (reference sequence). This CDR3 is built from 19 residues. V dropped 2 bases and J dropped 2; count of bases not matched to a gene: 11. The CDR3 nucleotides are TGTGCCAGCAGCTTATTGGGATACGGACTAGCGGTAAACACCGGGGAGCTGTTTTTT. Translated: CASSLLGYGLAVNTGELFF.

V and J are TRBV14 and TRBJ1-3; TRBD1 is a possible D gene (5 bases). The CDR3 consists of 16 residues. The V end was cut by 2 bases, the J end by 0 bases, with 11 bases between. Germline V gene sequence: CDR1 SGHDN, CDR2 FVKESK. The CDR3 loop reads CASSQSGTFSGNTIYF. The CDR3 region has the DNA TGTGCCAGCAGCCAATCCGGGACTTTCTCTGGAAACACCATATATTTT.

CDR3 amino acids: CASSPGLAGLTDTQYF. The CDR3 region has the DNA TGCGCCAGCAGTCCGGGACTAGCGGGGCTCACAGATACGCAGTATTTT. This chain connects TRBV10-2 to TRBJ2-3; 13 bases fit TRBD2. Per germline, CDR1 WSHSY and CDR2 SAAADI. CDR3 size: 16 residues. J was trimmed by 2 bases and V by 5 bases; bases with no gene match: 4.

The chain employs TRBV30 and TRBJ1-5, with D hard to call. The CDR3 covers 17 residues. Looked up from germline, CDR1 is GTSNPN and CDR2 is SVGIG (reference sequence). Trimming cost V 1 base and J 4 bases, with 20 bases left between them. CDR3 region: CAWSGGIGRIGNQPQHF. CDR3 sequence (DNA): TGTGCCTGGAGTGGAGGGATCGGACGGATCGGTAATCAGCCCCAGCATTTT.

The J gene is TRBJ1-1, the V gene TRBV7-9; no clear D gene. Deletions cut 2 bases from V and 1 base from J, with 5 bases between. Germline CDR1 SEHNR, CDR2 FQNEAQ (reference sequence). The CDR3 has 13 amino acids. The CDR3 protein is CASSLTGNTEAFF. DNA for the CDR3: TGTGCCAGCAGCTTAACCGGGAACACTGAAGCTTTCTTT.

The chain links TRBV30 to TRBJ1-5; D remains ambiguous. The CDR3 spans 15 residues. Germline V gene data show CDR1 as GTSNPN and CDR2 as SVGIG (reference sequence). Trimming cost V 0 bases and J 0 bases, with 9 bases left between them. Here the CDR3 reads CAWSVGADSNQPQHF. CDR3 sequence (DNA): TGTGCCTGGAGTGTCGGCGCGGATAGCAATCAGCCCCAGCATTTT. Combining the CDR3 with reference TRBV30 and TRBJ1-5 gives the whole variable domain SQTIHQWPATLVQPVGSPLSLECTVEGTSNPNLYWYRQAAGRGLQLLFYSVGIGQISSEVPQNLSASRPQDRQFILSSKKLLLSDSGFYLCAWSVGADSNQPQHFGDGTRLSIL.

This chain connects TRBV2 to TRBJ2-1; D is unclear. Looked up from germline, CDR1 is SNHLY and CDR2 is FYNNEI. The V end lost 2 bases, the J end lost 0 bases, and 5 bases lay between the germline ends. CDR3 length equals 14 residues. CDR3 residues: CASSETSSYNEQFF. In DNA form, the CDR3 reads TGTGCCAGCAGTGAAACTTCCTCCTACAATGAGCAGTTCTTC.

In DNA form, the CDR3 reads TGCGCCAGCAGTGGAGGACGTTTTGAAGCTTTCTTT. It specifies CASSGGRFEAFF. V is TRBV10-2 and J is TRBJ1-1, with unresolved D. V was clipped by 4 bases and J by 7 bases, with 10 bases between them. The CDR3 length is 12 residues. CDR1 and CDR2 (germline): WSHSY, SAAADI.

Only one count was recorded for this clone. This chain links TRBV11-2 with TRBJ2-5; 9 nucleotides agree with TRBD2. Trimming cost V 2 bases and J 4 bases; bases outside gene matches: 8. Germline V CDR1 and CDR2: SGHAT, FQNNGV. The CDR3 runs to 16 residues. The CDR3: CASSLNGGRAGETQYF. CDR3 DNA sequence: TGTGCCAGCAGCTTAAACGGCGGGAGGGCCGGAGAGACCCAGTACTTC. The full variable domain, with the rest looked up from reference TRBV11-2 and TRBJ2-5, is EAGVAQSPRYKIIEKRQSVAFWCNPISGHATLYWYQQILGQGPKLLIQFQNNGVVDDSQLPKDRFSAERLKGVDSTLKIQPAKLEDSAVYLCASSLNGGRAGETQYFGPGTRLLVL.

The genes are TRBV5-4 and TRBJ2-1; TRBD2 matches at 9 bases. The trim removed 1 base at V and 7 bases at J, leaving 6 bases unmatched. This CDR3 spans 15 amino acids. Looked up from germline, CDR1 is SGHNT and CDR2 is YYREEE (reference sequence). The DNA of the CDR3 is TGTGCCAGCAGCTTGTATAGCGGGGGAGAGAATGAGCAGTTCTTC. Translated: CASSLYSGGENEQFF.

This chain connects TRBV4-2 to TRBJ2-7, with D tentatively TRBD2 (6 bases). The ends were cut back, 0 bases at V and 1 base at J, with 10 bases in the middle. The CDR3 has 15 amino acids. Germline CDR1 reads LGHNA; CDR2 reads YNFKEQ. The CDR3 DNA reads TGTGCCAGCAGCCAAGATTGGGGACTTTCCTACGAGCAGTACTTC. Translation gives CASSQDWGLSYEQYF.

The V and J genes are TRBV5-1 and TRBJ1-1; D may be TRBD1 (6 bases). Trimming left V 4 bases short and J 2 bases short, with 9 bases between. The CDR3 consists of 13 residues. Germline V gives CDR1 SGHRS, CDR2 YFSETQ. DNA of the CDR3: TGCGCCAGCAGCCGGACAGAAAACACTGAAGCTTTCTTT. It codes for CASSRTENTEAFF. Variable domain in full (rest from reference TRBV5-1 and TRBJ1-1): KAGVTQTPRYLIKTRGQQVTLSCSPISGHRSVSWYQQTPGQGLQFLFEYFSETQRNKGNFPGRFSGRQFSNSRSEMNVSTLELGDSALYLCASSRTENTEAFFGQGTRLTVV.

The chain joins TRBV15 to TRBJ2-7, with 7 bases matching TRBD2. Germline CDR1 is LNHNV and CDR2 is YYDKDF (reference sequence). With V trimmed by 0 bases and J by 5 bases, 7 bases remained unmatched. The CDR3 sequence is 15 residues long. CDR3 nucleotide sequence: TGTGCCACCAGCAGAGATATCGGGGGGAGGAACGAGCAGTACTTC. Amino acid sequence: CATSRDIGGRNEQYF. Variable domain in full (rest from reference TRBV15 and TRBJ2-7): DAMVIQNPRYQVTQFGKPVTLSCSQTLNHNVMYWYQQKSSQAPKLLFHYYDKDFNNEADTPDNFQSRRPNTSFCFLDIRSPGLGDTAMYLCATSRDIGGRNEQYFGPGTRLTVT.

The J gene is TRBJ1-1, the V gene TRBV2, with a weak D call TRBD1 (6 bases). Trimming shortened V by 6 bases and J by 6 bases, and 17 bases separated the two germline ends. There are 14 residues in the CDR3. Germline V gene sequence: CDR1 SNHLY, CDR2 FYNNEI. Here the CDR3 reads CASSPNIGGPEAFF. The CDR3 nucleotides are TGTGCCAGCAGCCCGAATATAGGGGGGCCTGAAGCTTTCTTT.

The chain links TRBV27 to TRBJ2-5; D is undetermined. The CDR3 consists of 15 residues. Germline V lookup: CDR1 MNHEY, CDR2 SMNVEV (reference sequence). The V end lost 6 bases, the J end lost 5 bases, and 19 bases lay between the germline ends. As DNA, the CDR3 is TGTGCCAGCAGCCCGAACTCGGGTCGATGGGAGACCCAGTACTTC. Protein: CASSPNSGRWETQYF.